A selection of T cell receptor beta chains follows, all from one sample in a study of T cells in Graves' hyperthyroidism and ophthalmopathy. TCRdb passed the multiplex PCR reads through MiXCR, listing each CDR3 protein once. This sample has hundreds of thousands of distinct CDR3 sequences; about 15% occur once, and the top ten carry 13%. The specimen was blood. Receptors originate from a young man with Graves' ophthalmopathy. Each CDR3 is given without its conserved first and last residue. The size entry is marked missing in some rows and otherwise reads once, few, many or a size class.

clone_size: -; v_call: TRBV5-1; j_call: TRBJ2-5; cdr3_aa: ASSYLTYGETQY
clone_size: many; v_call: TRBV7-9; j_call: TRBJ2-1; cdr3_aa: ASDDLAVNNEQF
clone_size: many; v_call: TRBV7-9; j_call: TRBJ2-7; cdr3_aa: ASSSTSGRSTYEQY
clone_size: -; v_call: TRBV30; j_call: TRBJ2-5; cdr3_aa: AWSVPRERETQY
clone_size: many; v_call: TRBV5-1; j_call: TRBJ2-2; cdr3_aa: ASSWGAGEAGELF
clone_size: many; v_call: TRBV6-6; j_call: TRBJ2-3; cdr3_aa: ASSYSIASGSTDTQY
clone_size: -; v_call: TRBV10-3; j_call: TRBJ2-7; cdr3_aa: AISDGTPGEQY
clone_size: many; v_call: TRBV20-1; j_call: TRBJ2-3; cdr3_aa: SARQTSDTQY
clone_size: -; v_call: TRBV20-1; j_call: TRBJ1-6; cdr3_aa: SATGQGTYNSPLH
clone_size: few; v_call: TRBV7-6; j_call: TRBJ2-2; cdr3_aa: ASSLVQGNTGELF
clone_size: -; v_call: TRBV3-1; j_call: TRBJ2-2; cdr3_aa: ASSQDWTGGMTGELF
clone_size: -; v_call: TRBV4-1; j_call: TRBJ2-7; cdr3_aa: ASSRPPGQGADEQY
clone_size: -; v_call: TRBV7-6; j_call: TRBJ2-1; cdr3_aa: ASSASSGRSNEQF
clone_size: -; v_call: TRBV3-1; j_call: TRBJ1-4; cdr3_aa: ASSQDIRAGGEKLF
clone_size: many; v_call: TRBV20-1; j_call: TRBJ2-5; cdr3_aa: SASVGWGEQETQY
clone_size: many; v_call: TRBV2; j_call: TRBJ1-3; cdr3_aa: ASSDAVGAGNTIY
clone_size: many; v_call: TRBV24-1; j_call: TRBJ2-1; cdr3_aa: ATSDLSSGRAHEQF
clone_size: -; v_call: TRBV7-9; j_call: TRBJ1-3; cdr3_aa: ASSSYGQANTIY
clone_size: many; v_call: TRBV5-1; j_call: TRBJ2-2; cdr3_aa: ASSLPAANTGELF
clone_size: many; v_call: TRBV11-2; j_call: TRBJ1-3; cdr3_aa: ATHEGFGNTIY
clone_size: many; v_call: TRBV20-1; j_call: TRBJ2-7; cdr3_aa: SARDPVGLDYEQY
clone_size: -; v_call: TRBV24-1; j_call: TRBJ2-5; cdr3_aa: ATSDFGRTGQETQY
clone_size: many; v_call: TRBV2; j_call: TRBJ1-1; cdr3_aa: ASSGLLNTEAF
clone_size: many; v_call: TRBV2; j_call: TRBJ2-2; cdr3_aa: ASSEPETKTGLSRELF
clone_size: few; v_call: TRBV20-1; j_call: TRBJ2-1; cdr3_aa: SATPILAGGLDEQF
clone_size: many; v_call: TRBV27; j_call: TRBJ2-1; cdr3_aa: ASSLEREPYNEQF
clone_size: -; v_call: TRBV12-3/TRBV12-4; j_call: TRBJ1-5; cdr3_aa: ANGRQPQH
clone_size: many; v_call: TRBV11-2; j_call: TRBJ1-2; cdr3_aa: ASSHRDRDYGYT
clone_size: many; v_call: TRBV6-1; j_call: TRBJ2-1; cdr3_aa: ASSGPSGTFSVYNEQF
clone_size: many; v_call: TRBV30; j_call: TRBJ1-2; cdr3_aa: AWSVGDARYT
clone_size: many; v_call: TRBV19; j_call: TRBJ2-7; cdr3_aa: ASSISGSSYEQY
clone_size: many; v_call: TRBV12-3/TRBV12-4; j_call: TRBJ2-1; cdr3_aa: ASSLVPAGGQF
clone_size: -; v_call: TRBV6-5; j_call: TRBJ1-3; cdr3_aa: ASSYSFRRQGSWGNTIY
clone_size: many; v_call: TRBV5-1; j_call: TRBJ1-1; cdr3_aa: ASRRTAMNTEAF
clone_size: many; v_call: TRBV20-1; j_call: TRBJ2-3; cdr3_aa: SAKSYSHTDTQY
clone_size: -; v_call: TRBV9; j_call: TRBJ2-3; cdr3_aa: ASSRQGHSSDTQY
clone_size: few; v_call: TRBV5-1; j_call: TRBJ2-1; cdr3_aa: ASSPGGADNEQF
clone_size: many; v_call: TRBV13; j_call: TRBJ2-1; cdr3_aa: ASQTGTFYNEQF
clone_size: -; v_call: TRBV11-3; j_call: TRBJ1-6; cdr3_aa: ASSTPGGLGSPLH
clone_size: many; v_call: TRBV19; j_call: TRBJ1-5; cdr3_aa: ASSASGGWQPQH
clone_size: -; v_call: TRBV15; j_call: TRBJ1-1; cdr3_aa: ATSGGQGMGNTEAF
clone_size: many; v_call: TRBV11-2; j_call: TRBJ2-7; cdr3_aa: ASSLGSGGSYEQY
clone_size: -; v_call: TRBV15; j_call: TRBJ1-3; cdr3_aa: ATSRPDSSGNTIY
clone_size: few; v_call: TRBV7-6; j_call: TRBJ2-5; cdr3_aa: ASSPQRGTQY
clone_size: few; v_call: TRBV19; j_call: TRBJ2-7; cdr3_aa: ASSIAGGLYEQY
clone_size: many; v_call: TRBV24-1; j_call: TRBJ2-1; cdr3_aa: ATSDQGTSGSLYNEQF
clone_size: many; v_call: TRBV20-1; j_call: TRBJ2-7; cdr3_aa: SANPPRASYEQY
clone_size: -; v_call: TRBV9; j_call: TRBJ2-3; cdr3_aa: ASSVGSGGAIDTQY
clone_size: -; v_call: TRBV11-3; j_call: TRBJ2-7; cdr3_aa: ASSPSAWDEQY
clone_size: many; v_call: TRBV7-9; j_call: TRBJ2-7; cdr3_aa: ASTPSWDTSYEQY
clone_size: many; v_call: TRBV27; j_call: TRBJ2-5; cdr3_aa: ASSLGGQAWQETQY
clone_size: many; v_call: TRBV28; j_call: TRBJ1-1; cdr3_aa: ASSLGDRGNTEAF
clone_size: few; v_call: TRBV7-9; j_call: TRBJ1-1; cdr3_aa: ASSKQLRGYTEAF
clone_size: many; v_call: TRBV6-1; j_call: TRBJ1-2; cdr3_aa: ASSEALRLNYGYT
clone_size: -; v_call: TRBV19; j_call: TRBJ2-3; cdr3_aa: ATTGQGADTQY
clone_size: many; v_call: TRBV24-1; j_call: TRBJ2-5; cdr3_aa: ATSDARLAGGGETQY
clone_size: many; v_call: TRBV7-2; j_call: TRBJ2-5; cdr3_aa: ASSLASSRETQY
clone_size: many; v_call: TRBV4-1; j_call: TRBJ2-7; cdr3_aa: ASSQEEGSYEQY